A single sample gave rise to the 13 T cell receptor beta chains below, sequenced in a study of blood T cells in healthy people across ages. Primers used in a second PCR of roughly 6 to 11 cycles were a sample-barcoded 5' primer and a J-beta primer mix. One entry per CDR3 protein results from TCRdb running MiXCR on the 5' RACE reads. The sample consists of 1,800,000 or so distinct CDR3 sequences, 39% of them appearing once. Sequenced input: blood. The receptor source for this set is a human donor in good health.

This clonotype was detected a few times. V usage is TRBV13 and J usage is TRBJ2-2; D might be TRBD2 (6 bases). The CDR3 extends over 14 amino acids. Trimming left V 1 base short and J 6 bases short, with 9 bases between. CDR1 PRHDT and CDR2 FYEKMQ come from the germline V gene (reference sequence). The DNA for the CDR3 is TGTGCCAGCAGCTTAGAGCGCGGGGCCGGGGAGCTGTTTTTT. Protein sequence: CASSLERGAGELFF.

The V and J genes are TRBV7-6 and TRBJ2-7; 12 bases fit TRBD2. Germline trimming cut 3 bases from V and 0 bases from J; bases unmatched to any gene: 9. This CDR3 comprises 18 residues. Germline V gene data show CDR1 as SGHVS and CDR2 as FNYEAQ. The CDR3 nucleotides read TGTGCCAGCAGCTTGGTGACTAGCGGGGGATCCCGCTCCTACGAGCAGTACTTC. Translating it yields CASSLVTSGGSRSYEQYF. Variable domain in full (rest from reference TRBV7-6 and TRBJ2-7): GAGVSQSPRYKVTKRGQDVALRCDPISGHVSLYWYRQALGQGPEFLTYFNYEAQQDKSGLPNDRFSAERPEGSISTLTIQRTEQRDSAMYRCASSLVTSGGSRSYEQYFGPGTRLTVT.

This clonotype was counted a few times. The gene calls are TRBV6-5 and TRBJ2-1, with a weak D call TRBD1 (5 bases). V lost 0 bases, J lost 5 bases, and 11 bases lay in between. The CDR3 spans 15 residues. Germline V gives CDR1 MNHEY, CDR2 SVGAGI. The CDR3 protein is CASSYSQGRDNEQFF. For the CDR3, the DNA is TGTGCCAGCAGTTACTCTCAGGGAAGGGACAATGAGCAGTTCTTC.

This clonotype was counted ten times or more. The V call is TRBV10-3, the J call TRBJ1-2; tentatively, D is TRBD1 (6 bases). Germline assignment: CDR1 ENHRY and CDR2 SYGVKD. Trimming took 2 bases from V and 0 from J, leaving 13 bases between them. This CDR3 region has 16 residues. The CDR3 sequence is CAISEGVGQSNYGYTF. The DNA of the CDR3 is TGTGCCATCAGTGAGGGCGTCGGACAGTCTAACTATGGCTACACCTTC.

Note on this clonotype: Sequence at one end of the junction differs from germline and may be a read error. This CDR3 reads CASNLALFRPSPYEQYF. The CDR3 bases are TGTGCCAGCAACTTAGCGCTCTTCCGACCCAGCCCCTACGAGCAGTACTTC. J is TRBJ2-7 and V is TRBV7-2; the D gene is possibly TRBD2 (5 bases). Germline V gene lookup returns CDR1 SGHTA and CDR2 FQGNSA. The CDR3 has 17 amino acids. The full variable domain, completed using reference TRBV7-2 and TRBJ2-7, is GAGVSQSPSNKVTEKGKDVELRCDPISGHTALYWYRQSLGQGLEFLIYFQGNSAPDKSGLPSDRFSAERTGGSVSTLTIQRTQQEDSAVYLCASNLALFRPSPYEQYFGPGTRLTVT.

Only a few counts were recorded for this clonotype. As DNA, the CDR3 is TGCGCCACTTCCGGGACAGGGTTATCGGTCGGGGAGCTGTTTTTT. As protein: CATSGTGLSVGELFF. This sequence joins TRBV5-1 and TRBJ2-2; 9 nucleotides align to TRBD1. The CDR3 is made up of 15 amino acids. Per the germline V gene, CDR1 is SGHRS and CDR2 is YFSETQ. V gave up 9 bases and J gave up 7 bases; unmatched junction bases: 13.

V gene TRBV7-9 combines with J gene TRBJ1-2; D is unclear. The CDR3 is 15 residues long. Trimming stripped 1 base from V and 4 bases from J, with 13 bases between. From germline, CDR1 is SEHNR and CDR2 FQNEAQ (reference sequence). The CDR3 is CASSLVSGQFYGYTF. The CDR3 nucleotides are TGTGCCAGCAGCTTAGTATCCGGGCAGTTCTATGGCTACACCTTC.

CDR3 nucleotides: TGTGCCAGCAGTTATCCTGACAGGGAGGGCGAGCAGTACTTC. This codes for CASSYPDREGEQYF. The chain uses TRBV6-6 and TRBJ2-4, with D tentatively TRBD1 or TRBD2 (7 bases each). The J call may be faulty, since TRBJ2-7 better matches the DNA end. The CDR3 contains 14 residues. The V gene's germline CDR1 is MNHNY and CDR2 SVGAGI (reference sequence).

This clonotype was seen a few times. The rearrangement joins TRBV6-1 to TRBJ2-3; no reliable D call. CDR3 length equals 14 residues. V was trimmed by 4 bases and J by 2 bases, leaving 10 bases between them. The germline gives CDR1 MNHNS, CDR2 SASEGT. The CDR3 protein is CASSVGLDTDTQYF. The CDR3 DNA is TGTGCCAGCAGTGTTGGGCTAGACACAGATACGCAGTATTTT.

This clonotype was observed a handful of times. The rearrangement uses TRBV12-3 or TRBV12-4 and TRBJ2-3, with TRBD1 matching over 7 bases. CDR3 length equals 14 residues. Losses at the gene ends were 8 bases for V and 5 bases for J; bases not matched to a gene: 10. CDR3 coding DNA: TGTGCCAGCGGCTACAGACAGGGCTTAGATACGCAGTATTTT. Residues: CASGYRQGLDTQYF.

The rearrangement joins TRBV7-9 to TRBJ1-2; TRBD1 might be the D (5 bases). CDR3 length equals 15 residues. Germline V CDR1 and CDR2: SEHNR, FQNEAQ (reference sequence). Trimming cost V 2 bases and J 4 bases, with 14 bases left between them. The chain's CDR3 is CASSLSSAGAYGYTF. CDR3 sequence (DNA): TGTGCCAGCAGCTTAAGCTCGGCCGGGGCCTATGGCTACACCTTC.

The V gene is TRBV7-9, the J gene TRBJ2-5, with D perhaps matching TRBD1 or TRBD2 (5 bases each). The germline V and J ends were trimmed by 5 bases and 4 bases, with 20 bases remaining between them. Germline V gene data show CDR1 as SEHNR and CDR2 as FQNEAQ (reference sequence). The CDR3 has 16 residues. CDR3 coding DNA: TGTGCCAGCAGCCAAATGGGGGAGCGCCCCACAGAGACCCAGTACTTC. Amino acids: CASSQMGERPTETQYF.

Written as DNA, the CDR3 is TGCGCCAGCAGCCCCACGACAGGCCCCTATGGCTACACCTTC. Residues: CASSPTTGPYGYTF. The chain combines TRBV5-1 with TRBJ1-2; D may be TRBD1 (6 bases). Trimming cost V 4 bases and J 4 bases, with 14 bases left between them. The CDR3 runs to 14 residues. Germline V gives CDR1 SGHRS, CDR2 YFSETQ.